These 18 T cell receptor beta chains were all obtained from the same sample, sequenced in a study of shared clonotypes between healthy human individuals. TCRdb's copy holds only in-frame clones and misses some; the assay was immunoSEQ multiplex PCR. The table lists millions of clones, approximately 95% of them singletons, with 0.9% to 1.3% in the top ten. The naive CD8 subset, CD45RO-negative cells positively selected for CCR7, excluded terminally differentiated effector memory CD45RA+ cells. Sequenced sample: naive CD8+ T cells sorted from blood. The receptors shown here come from a man younger than 30 in good health.

V usage is TRBV7-9 and J usage is TRBJ2-2; D possibly uses TRBD1 or TRBD2 (5 bases each). This CDR3 has 15 residues. The V gene's germline CDR1 is SEHNR and CDR2 FQNEAQ (reference sequence). The germline V and J ends were trimmed by 3 bases and 4 bases, with 12 bases remaining between them. Here the CDR3 DNA reads TGTGCCAGCAGCTTTGAGGGGTCGGGCACCGGGGAGCTGTTTTTT. Protein sequence: CASSFEGSGTGELFF.

This sequence joins TRBV1 and TRBJ2-7; TRBD2 is the table's D call and was not checked against the DNA. TRBV1 is a recognized pseudogene. This CDR3 region has 17 residues. CDR3 sequence: CTSSHGATSGNTYEQYF. The CDR3 DNA reads TGCACCAGCAGCCATGGGGCGACTAGCGGGAACACCTACGAGCAGTACTTC.

This clone showed up just once. The gene calls are TRBV6-1 and TRBJ2-7; either TRBD1 or TRBD2 may fit D (6 bases each). This CDR3 comprises 15 residues. Trimming removed 6 bases at V and 5 bases at J, with 20 bases between. Germline CDR1 reads MNHNS; CDR2 reads SASEGT. The CDR3 loop is CASSRFWGALNEQYF. DNA for the CDR3: TGTGCCAGCAGCAGGTTCTGGGGGGCTCTCAACGAGCAGTACTTC.

Many counts were recorded for this clone. The rearrangement links TRBV6-4 to TRBJ1-3; TRBD1 is a possible D gene (5 bases). The germline V gene encodes CDR1 MRHNA and CDR2 SNTAGT. This CDR3 is built from 18 residues. Trimming removed 2 bases from V and 0 bases from J, with 17 bases in between. CDR3 protein: CASSDRDVGSFSGNTIYF. Here the CDR3 DNA reads TGTGCCAGCAGTGACCGGGACGTAGGAAGTTTCTCTGGAAACACCATATATTTT.

V and J are TRBV9 and TRBJ2-3; tentative D call: TRBD2 (5 bases). The CDR3 is 13 residues long. The V and J ends lost 4 bases and 6 bases respectively, with 12 bases between them. The germline V gene has CDR1 SGDLS and CDR2 YYNGEE. The CDR3 reads CASSPPRVDTQYF. The CDR3 DNA follows: TGTGCCAGCAGCCCCCCGAGGGTGGATACGCAGTATTTT.

The chain links TRBV28 to TRBJ2-2; no reliable D call. Trimming took 4 bases from V and 7 from J, leaving 7 bases between them. CDR3 length equals 12 residues. In germline, CDR1 is MDHEN, CDR2 SYDVKM. The CDR3 is CASSSPYGELFF. In DNA, the CDR3 is TGTGCCAGCAGTTCCCCATACGGGGAGCTGTTTTTT.

The genes are TRBV27 and TRBJ1-6, with a tentative D call TRBD1 (5 bases). Trimming shortened V by 5 bases and J by 10 bases, and 24 bases separated the two germline ends. Germline CDR1 MNHEY, CDR2 SMNVEV (reference sequence). The CDR3 sequence is 17 residues long. CDR3 DNA: TGTGCCAGCAGTCCCCTACCCTTGGGGACGGCGGGGTCACCCCTCCACTTT. Translated, it gives CASSPLPLGTAGSPLHF.

The chain is built from TRBV4-1 and TRBJ2-7; D possibly corresponds to TRBD2 (6 bases). The CDR3 loop spans 17 amino acids. Trimming stripped 1 base from V and 0 bases from J, with 16 bases between. In germline, CDR1 is MGHRA, CDR2 YSYEKL. CDR3 sequence (DNA): TGCGCCAGCAGCCAAGCGCGTCCTCTGGGGGGCTCCTACGAGCAGTACTTC. It translates to CASSQARPLGGSYEQYF.

This clone appeared a single time. This sequence joins TRBV2 and TRBJ2-5; D is possibly TRBD1 or TRBD2 (5 bases each). The CDR3 is 11 residues long. Germline V CDR1 and CDR2: SNHLY, FYNNEI. The CDR3 nucleotides are TGTGGGGACGGCGGTGAAGAGACCCAGTACTTC. It yields the protein CGDGGEETQYF.

This chain connects TRBV19 to TRBJ1-2; D uncertain. V lost 11 bases and J lost 8, with 18 bases in between. CDR1 LNHDA and CDR2 SQIVND come from the germline V gene (reference sequence). The CDR3 spans 12 residues. CDR3: CASYRVSDGYTF. Written as DNA, the CDR3 is TGTGCCTCCTACCGTGTTAGTGACGGCTACACCTTC.

This rearrangement joins TRBV13 to TRBJ1-4, with 8 bases aligning to TRBD1. This CDR3 region has 17 residues. Germline V lookup: CDR1 PRHDT, CDR2 FYEKMQ (reference sequence). The V and J ends lost 5 bases and 4 bases, in that order; junction bases with no gene match: 12. The CDR3 nucleotides read TGTGCCAGCAGCCCCAAACTAGGACAGGGATTTAATGAAAAACTGTTTTTT. This translates into CASSPKLGQGFNEKLFF.

J is TRBJ2-7 and V is TRBV9; 12 bases fit TRBD2. The CDR3 loop spans 15 amino acids. Germline-derived CDR1 and CDR2 are SGDLS and YYNGEE. The ends lost 3 bases at V and 6 bases at J; junction bases unmatched: 7. In DNA form, the CDR3 reads TGTGCCAGCAGCGCTTCGACTAGCGGGAGCTCCGAGCAGTACTTC. It yields the protein CASSASTSGSSEQYF.

The chain joins TRBV2 to TRBJ2-2, with D unclear. This CDR3 has 13 residues. From germline, CDR1 is SNHLY and CDR2 FYNNEI. The V and J ends lost 7 bases and 5 bases respectively, with 11 bases between them. The CDR3: CASNLLLTGELFF. Written as DNA, the CDR3 is TGTGCCAGCAATCTACTACTAACCGGGGAGCTGTTTTTT.

This rearrangement joins TRBV2 to TRBJ2-7, with 7 bases aligning to TRBD1. Trimming removed 4 bases from V and 3 bases from J; junction bases left unmatched: 6. Germline V gene data show CDR1 as SNHLY and CDR2 as FYNNEI. The CDR3 is 14 residues long. The CDR3 bases are TGTGCCAGCAGTGTGGCTGACAGGGACTACGAGCAGTACTTC. Translation: CASSVADRDYEQYF.

The chain uses TRBV6-6 and TRBJ2-1, with D perhaps matching TRBD2 (6 bases). The V and J ends lost 4 bases and 7 bases respectively, with 17 bases between them. Per germline, CDR1 MNHNY and CDR2 SVGAGI (reference sequence). CDR3 length equals 15 residues. The CDR3 sequence is CASSWLGSVNNEQFF. The DNA of the CDR3 is TGTGCCAGCAGTTGGCTCGGGAGTGTCAATAATGAGCAGTTCTTC.

V gene TRBV9 combines with J gene TRBJ2-7; D gene unclear. This CDR3 region has 13 residues. Trimming shortened V by 3 bases and J by 3 bases, and 10 bases separated the two germline ends. Germline V gene data show CDR1 as SGDLS and CDR2 as YYNGEE. The CDR3 reads CASSASPDYEQYF. DNA for the CDR3: TGTGCCAGCAGCGCCAGTCCCGACTACGAGCAGTACTTC.

The genes are TRBV7-9 and TRBJ1-4; 7 bases line up with TRBD1. CDR1 is SEHNR and CDR2 is FQNEAQ in the germline V gene (reference sequence). Trimming cost V 5 bases and J 8 bases; bases outside gene matches: 14. This CDR3 is built from 16 residues. CDR3 loop: CASSPSPGQAREKLFF. The CDR3 nucleotides are TGTGCCAGCAGCCCTAGTCCAGGACAGGCGAGGGAAAAACTGTTTTTT.

CDR3 sequence: CASSLYLNMNTEAFF. CDR3 DNA: TGTGCCAGCAGCTTATACTTAAATATGAACACTGAAGCTTTCTTT. The J gene is TRBJ1-1, the V gene TRBV5-8; D call uncertain. V was trimmed by 2 bases and J by 0 bases, leaving 11 bases between them. CDR1 and CDR2 from the germline V gene are SGHTS and YDEGEE. The CDR3 consists of 15 residues.